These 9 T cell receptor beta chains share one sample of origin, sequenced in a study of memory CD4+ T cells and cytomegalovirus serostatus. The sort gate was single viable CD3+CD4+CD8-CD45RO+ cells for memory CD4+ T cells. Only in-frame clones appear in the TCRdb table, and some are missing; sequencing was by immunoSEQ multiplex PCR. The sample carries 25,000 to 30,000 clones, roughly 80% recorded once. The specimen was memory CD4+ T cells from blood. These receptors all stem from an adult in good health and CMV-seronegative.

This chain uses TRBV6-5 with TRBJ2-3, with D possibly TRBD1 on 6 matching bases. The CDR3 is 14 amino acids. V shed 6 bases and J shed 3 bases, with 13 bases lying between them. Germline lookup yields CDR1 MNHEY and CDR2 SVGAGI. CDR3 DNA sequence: TGTGCCAGCAGACAGGGTTTTAGTACAGATACGCAGTATTTT. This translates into CASRQGFSTDTQYF.

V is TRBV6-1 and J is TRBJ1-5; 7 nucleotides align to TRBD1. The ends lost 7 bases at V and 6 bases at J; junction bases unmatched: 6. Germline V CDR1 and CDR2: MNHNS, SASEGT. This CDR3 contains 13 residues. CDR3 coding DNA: TGTGCCAGCACAGGACAGGCGGGTCAGCCCCAGCATTTT. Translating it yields CASTGQAGQPQHF.

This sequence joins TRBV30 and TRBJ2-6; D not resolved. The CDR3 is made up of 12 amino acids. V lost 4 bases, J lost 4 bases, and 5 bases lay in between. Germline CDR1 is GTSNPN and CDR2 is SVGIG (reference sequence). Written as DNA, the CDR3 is TGTGCCTGGACGTCCGGGGCCAACGTCCTGACTTTC. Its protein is CAWTSGANVLTF.

CDR3 DNA sequence: TGTGCCAGCAGTCGGGATCTTTGGGGTCGGGAAAAACTGTTTTTT. Its protein is CASSRDLWGREKLFF. The J gene is TRBJ1-4, the V gene TRBV6-6; D remains unclear. The CDR3 contains 15 residues. The germline gives CDR1 MNHNY, CDR2 SVGAGI (reference sequence). Deletions cut 5 bases from V and 8 bases from J, with 18 bases between.

DNA for the CDR3: TGTGCCAGCAGGTGGGACAGGGGTACCACCGGGGAGCTGTTTTTT. Protein sequence: CASRWDRGTTGELFF. The chain has TRBV5-5 and TRBJ2-2; 10 positions agree with TRBD1. CDR1 SGHKS and CDR2 YYEKEE come from the germline V gene (reference sequence). Losses at the gene ends were 5 bases for V and 4 bases for J; bases not matched to a gene: 5. CDR3 length: 15 amino acids.

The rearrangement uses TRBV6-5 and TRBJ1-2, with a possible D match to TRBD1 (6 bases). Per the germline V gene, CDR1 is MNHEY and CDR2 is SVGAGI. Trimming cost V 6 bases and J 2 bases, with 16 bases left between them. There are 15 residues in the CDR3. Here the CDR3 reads CASRNRDTLNYGYTF. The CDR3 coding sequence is TGTGCCAGCAGGAACCGGGACACTCTAAACTATGGCTACACCTTC.

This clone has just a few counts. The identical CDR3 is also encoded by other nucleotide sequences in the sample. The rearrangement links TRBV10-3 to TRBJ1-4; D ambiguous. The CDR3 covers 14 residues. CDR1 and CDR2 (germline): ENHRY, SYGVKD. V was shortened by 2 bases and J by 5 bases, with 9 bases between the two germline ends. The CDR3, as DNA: TGTGCCATCAGTGAGAGGGCAGAGAATGAAAAACTGTTTTTT. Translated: CAISERAENEKLFF.

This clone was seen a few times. The CDR3 region is CASSSGLHPTDTQYF. The DNA of the CDR3 is TGTGCCAGCAGCTCGGGACTCCACCCCACAGATACGCAGTATTTT. The rearrangement uses TRBV7-2 and TRBJ2-3; TRBD2 is a possible D gene (6 bases). Germline loops: CDR1 SGHTA, CDR2 FQGNSA. Trimming removed 4 bases from V and 2 bases from J, with 13 bases in between. The CDR3 is 15 residues long.

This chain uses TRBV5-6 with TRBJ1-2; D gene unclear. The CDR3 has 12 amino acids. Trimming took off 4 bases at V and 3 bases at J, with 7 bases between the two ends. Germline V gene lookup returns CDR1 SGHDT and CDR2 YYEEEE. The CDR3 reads CASSPGDYGYTF. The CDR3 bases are TGTGCCAGCAGCCCCGGGGACTATGGCTACACCTTC.